The 6 T cell receptor beta chains presented below share a single source sample, sequenced in a study of OX40 agonist ivuxolimab in advanced cancers. The data were produced by immunoSEQ multiplex PCR, yet TCRdb's version contains in-frame clones alone and is incomplete. Of 50,000 to 65,000 clones in the sample, around nine tenths were seen once. Sequences were derived from CD4+ or CD8+ T cells sorted from blood, sampled in a trial of the OX40 agonist ivuxolimab. The receptors come from an adult with an advanced solid tumor such as melanoma, head and neck, liver or kidney cancer.

The rearrangement links TRBV28 to TRBJ1-2; D is undetermined. The germline V gene encodes CDR1 MDHEN and CDR2 SYDVKM. V was pared by 8 bases and J by 8 bases, with 18 bases between. The CDR3 runs 13 residues. CDR3 sequence: CASQISSGVGYTF. CDR3 in DNA: TGTGCCAGCCAAATAAGCTCCGGGGTCGGCTACACCTTC.

The genes are TRBV5-1 and TRBJ2-3; 7 bases line up with TRBD2. Trimming cost V 4 bases and J 1 base; bases outside gene matches: 6. CDR1 and CDR2 (germline): SGHRS, YFSETQ. This CDR3 is 15 amino acids long. The CDR3 is CASSSRGVGTDTQYF. Written as DNA, the CDR3 is TGCGCCAGCAGCAGTCGGGGGGTCGGCACAGATACGCAGTATTTT.

DNA of the CDR3: TGTGCCGCCCCCGGGAACACAGATACGCAGTATTTT. It codes for CAAPGNTDTQYF. This chain links TRBV2 with TRBJ2-3, with a weak D call TRBD2 (5 bases). V lost 11 bases and J lost 2, with 11 bases in between. The CDR3 consists of 12 residues. The germline V gene encodes CDR1 SNHLY and CDR2 FYNNEI. Using reference TRBV2 and TRBJ2-3 for the parts outside the CDR3, the full variable domain is EPEVTQTPSHQVTQMGQEVILRCVPISNHLYFYWYRQILGQKVEFLVSFYNNEISEKSEIFDDQFSVERPDGSNFTLKIRSTKLEDSAMYFCAAPGNTDTQYFGPGTRLTVL.

The rearrangement uses TRBV6-1 and TRBJ2-7; 7 positions agree with TRBD1. This CDR3 comprises 13 residues. The junction had 6 bases not matched to a gene; V was cut back by 8 bases and J by 2 bases. Germline V CDR1 and CDR2: MNHNS, SASEGT. This chain's CDR3 is CASRSGGTYEQYF. CDR3 nucleotide sequence: TGTGCCAGCCGCTCAGGGGGAACCTACGAGCAGTACTTC.

The CDR3 DNA sequence: TGCGCCAGCAGTCAGCAGCCAGGGACAGGAGGCACAGATACGCAGTATTTT. Translation gives CASSQQPGTGGTDTQYF. The V and J genes are TRBV4-1 and TRBJ2-3, with TRBD1 identical over 8 bases. The CDR3 extends over 17 amino acids. CDR1 and CDR2 (germline): MGHRA, YSYEKL. After removal of 6 bases from V and 1 base from J, the junction contained 12 bases not matched to a gene.

This chain links TRBV6-6 with TRBJ2-5; 8 bases align to TRBD1. Germline V gene sequence: CDR1 MNHNY, CDR2 SVGAGI (reference sequence). The ends lost 6 bases at V and 7 bases at J; junction bases unmatched: 7. CDR3 length: 13 amino acids. This chain's CDR3 is CASRSDRAVTQYF. CDR3 DNA sequence: TGTGCCAGCAGATCGGACAGGGCTGTGACCCAGTACTTC.